This T cell receptor (beta chain) appears in the sequencing data of a study of graft-versus-host responses after intestinal transplantation. Study-wide results and limits: Individuals carrying graft-donor T cell macrochimerism showed high graft-versus-host to host-versus-graft clonal ratios in allografts.

The CDR3 contains 16 residues. On this clone itself: The antigen is unknown.

Assay used: immunoSEQ multiplex PCR; TCRdb lists only in-frame clones, some missing. The repertoire holds about 80,000 clones, around 90% seen once, with 0.3% to 0.4% in the top ten. Sequenced material: unstimulated CD4+ T cells sorted from spleen or lymph node cells, taken before intestinal transplant. The chain joins TRBV21-1 to TRBJ2-7; TRBD1 reflects the table's D call only, with no check against the DNA. TRBV21-1 counts as a pseudogene. The TCR was taken from a human donor who received an intestinal transplant. CDR3 in DNA: TGTGCCAGCAGCCTAGGGGGCCACCGAGCTGTTTACGAGCAGTACTTC. Translation: CASSLGGHRAVYEQYF.